This TCR beta chain was recorded in a study of T cell repertoires in cytomegalovirus infection. In the study overall: Both recently identified HLA-C-restricted and well-studied HLA-B-restricted CMV epitopes were used in the study. Public TCR beta signatures indicated both CMV infection and matching HLA type. Study outcomes and limitations: Frequencies of public TCR beta families were cumulated, and this identified carriers of CMV plus the relevant HLA. CMV-specific TCR beta clonotypes restricted by HLA-C were the ones dominating the ex vivo response.

TCRdb recomputed calls from the reads with MiXCR, one row per CDR3 protein. This sample has 100,000 to 150,000 distinct CDR3 sequences, with around 30% found just once. This clonotype was seen only a few times. Its antigen is not known. V shed 7 bases and J shed 4 bases, with 14 bases lying between them. The CDR3 extends over 14 amino acids. Germline values: CDR1 MNHNS, CDR2 SASEGT. The receptor's source is a human donor in good health (CMV status not recorded). Some clones in this sample may be carry-over from other donors' samples. This chain links TRBV6-1 with TRBJ2-1; tentative D call: TRBD1 (6 bases). The material sequenced was CD8+ T cells from cultured PBMCs, taken from culture after CMV antigen stimulation. In nucleotides, the CDR3 is TGTGCCAGCATCCTCCGGGACATATACAATGAGCAGTTCTTC. Translating it yields CASILRDIYNEQFF.